This T cell receptor beta chain was retrieved from a study of blood T cell repertoires in COVID-19. About the study: Samples of COVID-19 (acute and convalescent) were obtained from the United States, Italy and Spain.

Across fewer than 25 US areas, participants ranged in age from roughly 18 to 95 years. Cohort 3 donors counted as recovered after two negative PCRs, clearance, or resolved symptoms. Sequencing used immunoSEQ multiplex PCR; TCRdb keeps in-frame clones, though not all of them. The profile shows about 180,000 clones, roughly 83% of them singletons. The CDR3 is 14 amino acids. The germline V and J ends were trimmed by 0 bases and 7 bases, with 13 bases remaining between them. Germline assignment: CDR1 LNHNV and CDR2 YYDKDF (reference sequence). Sequencing used PBMCs or T cells enriched from blood (not recorded which). This TCR was sampled from a woman younger than 45 who had recovered from COVID-19. This sequence joins TRBV15 and TRBJ2-7; D is ambiguous. This chain's CDR3 is CATSRDFGPLEQYF. The CDR3 coding sequence is TGTGCCACCAGCAGAGATTTTGGGCCTTTGGAGCAGTACTTC.